Ten or more counts support the clone carrying this TCR beta chain. Its antigen is still unknown. Healthy Caucasians alone served as donors. TCRdb used MiXCR to reprocess the 5' RACE reads, holding one entry per CDR3 protein. Here the sample spans just over 450,000 distinct CDR3 sequences, over 12% being singletons. The CDR3 is 12 amino acids. Trimming shortened V by 4 bases and J by 4 bases, and 7 bases separated the two germline ends. The germline V gene has CDR1 LNHNV and CDR2 YYDKDF (reference sequence). These data are taken from a study of identical twins. The study's findings and limits: In beta out-of-frame sequences, the excess sharing between twins was weaker. It was out-of-frame TCR alpha sharing in monozygotic twins that models underestimated. Memory repertoires showed no such pattern, whereas abundant cord blood beta clonotypes carried fewer insertions.

This sample was shared with a second study, whose subject was yellow fever vaccine responses in identical twins.

The TCR was taken from a woman under 30 in good health. Sequencing used CD4+ T cells sorted from blood. The rearrangement uses TRBV15 and TRBJ2-5; D is ambiguous. The CDR3 bases are TGTGCCACCAGCAAATGGAGAGAGACCCAGTACTTC. Amino acid sequence: CATSKWRETQYF.